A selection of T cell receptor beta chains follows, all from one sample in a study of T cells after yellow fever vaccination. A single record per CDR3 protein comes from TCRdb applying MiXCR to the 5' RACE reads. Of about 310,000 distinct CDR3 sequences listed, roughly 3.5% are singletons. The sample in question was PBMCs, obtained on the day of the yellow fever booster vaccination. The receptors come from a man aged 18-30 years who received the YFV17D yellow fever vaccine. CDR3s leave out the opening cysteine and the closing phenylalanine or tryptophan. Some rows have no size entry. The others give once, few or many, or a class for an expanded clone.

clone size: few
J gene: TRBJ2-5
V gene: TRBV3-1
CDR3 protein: ASSPTRGRGQETQY

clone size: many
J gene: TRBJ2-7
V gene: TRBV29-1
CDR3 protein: SAHGTGSYEQY

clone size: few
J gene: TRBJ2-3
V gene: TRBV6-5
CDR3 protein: ASSYSLAGGRTDTQY

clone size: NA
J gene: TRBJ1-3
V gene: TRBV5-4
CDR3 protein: ASSVGDRGLSGNTIY

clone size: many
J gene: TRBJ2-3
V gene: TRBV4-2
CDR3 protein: ASSQADTDTQY

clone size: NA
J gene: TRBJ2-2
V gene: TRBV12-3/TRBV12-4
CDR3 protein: ASSPGLSGTGELF

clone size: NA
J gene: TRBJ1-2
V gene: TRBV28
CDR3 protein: ASSFRGGGYSNYGYT

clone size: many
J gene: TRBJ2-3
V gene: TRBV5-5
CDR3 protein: ASRNRQGSAQY

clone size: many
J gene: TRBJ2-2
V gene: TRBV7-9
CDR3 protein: ASSLTGRYGELF

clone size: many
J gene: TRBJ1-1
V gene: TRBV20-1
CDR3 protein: SARDNEAF

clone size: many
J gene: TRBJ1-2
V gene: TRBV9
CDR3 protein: ASSVGGGDGYT

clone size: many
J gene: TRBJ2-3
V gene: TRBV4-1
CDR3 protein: ASSVKRGNTDTQY

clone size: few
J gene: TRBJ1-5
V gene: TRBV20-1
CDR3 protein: SARPPRDGNQPQH

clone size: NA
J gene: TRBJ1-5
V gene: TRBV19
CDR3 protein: ASRHDDRGNQPQH

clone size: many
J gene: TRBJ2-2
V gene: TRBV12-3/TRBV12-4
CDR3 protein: ASSWTSGVAGELF

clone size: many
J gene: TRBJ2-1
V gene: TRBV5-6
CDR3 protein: ASSLDINEQF

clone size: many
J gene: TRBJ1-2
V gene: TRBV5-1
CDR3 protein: ASSTGEGYGYT

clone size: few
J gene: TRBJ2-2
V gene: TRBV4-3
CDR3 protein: ASSQEEGVTGELF

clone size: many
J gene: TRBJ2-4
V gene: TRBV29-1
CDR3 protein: SADGLAGERNKNIQY

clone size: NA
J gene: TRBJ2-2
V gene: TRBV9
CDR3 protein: ASSLPGLTGELF

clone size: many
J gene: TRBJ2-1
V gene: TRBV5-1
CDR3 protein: ASSLARLPMEQF

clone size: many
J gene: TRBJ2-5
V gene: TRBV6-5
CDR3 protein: ASSYGDDWGTQY

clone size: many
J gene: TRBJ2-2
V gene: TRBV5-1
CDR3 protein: ASSLLTGVSAGELF

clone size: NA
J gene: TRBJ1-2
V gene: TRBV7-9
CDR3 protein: ASSLDTSGGYT

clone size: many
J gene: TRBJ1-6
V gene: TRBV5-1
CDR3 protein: ASSSGDNNSPLH

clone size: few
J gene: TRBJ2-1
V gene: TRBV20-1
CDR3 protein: SARSYGGSSYNEQF

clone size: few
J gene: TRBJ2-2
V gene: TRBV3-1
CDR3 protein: ASSQDRGGTGELF

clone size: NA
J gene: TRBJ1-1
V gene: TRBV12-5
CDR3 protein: ASGRRTVNTEAF

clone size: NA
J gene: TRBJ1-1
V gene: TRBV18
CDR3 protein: ASSTFGRGNTEAF

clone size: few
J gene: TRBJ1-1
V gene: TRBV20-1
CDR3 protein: SARGDSMNTEAF

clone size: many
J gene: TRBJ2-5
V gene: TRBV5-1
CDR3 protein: ASSLVGANGETQY

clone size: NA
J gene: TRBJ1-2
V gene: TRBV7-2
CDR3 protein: ASSLARVSPNYGYT

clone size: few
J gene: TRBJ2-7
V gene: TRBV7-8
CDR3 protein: ASSLVGGGEINEQY

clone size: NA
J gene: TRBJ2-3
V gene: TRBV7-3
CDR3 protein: ASSLTGRSSVPDTQY

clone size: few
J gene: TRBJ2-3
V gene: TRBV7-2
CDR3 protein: ASSAQESLTDTQY

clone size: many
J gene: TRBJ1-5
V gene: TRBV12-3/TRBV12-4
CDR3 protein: ASSLGYVSNQPQH

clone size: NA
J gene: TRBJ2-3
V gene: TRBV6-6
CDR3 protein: ASSYGTEQSTDTQY

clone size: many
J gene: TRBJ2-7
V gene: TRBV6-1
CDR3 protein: ASRPLEGQGKVEQY

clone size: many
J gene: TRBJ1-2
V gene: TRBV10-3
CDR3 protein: AISESEGGYGYT

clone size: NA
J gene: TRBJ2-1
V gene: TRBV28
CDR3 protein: ASRSGGENNEQF

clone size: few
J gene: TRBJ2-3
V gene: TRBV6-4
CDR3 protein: ASRTTSIGTDTQY

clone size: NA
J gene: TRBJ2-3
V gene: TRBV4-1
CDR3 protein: ASSTTQSTDTQY

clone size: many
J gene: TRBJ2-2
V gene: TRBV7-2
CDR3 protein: ASSRPRTGFGELF

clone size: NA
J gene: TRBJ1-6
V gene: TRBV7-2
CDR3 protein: ASSSIGQGNSPLH

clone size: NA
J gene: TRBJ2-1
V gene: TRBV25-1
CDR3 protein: ASSHPGENEQF

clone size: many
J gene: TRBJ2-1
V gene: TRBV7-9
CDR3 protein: ASRQTGGHNNEQF

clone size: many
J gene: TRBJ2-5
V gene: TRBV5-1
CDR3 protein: ASSLGQSKETQY

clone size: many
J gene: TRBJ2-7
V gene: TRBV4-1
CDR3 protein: ASSQEWGQGAAGQY

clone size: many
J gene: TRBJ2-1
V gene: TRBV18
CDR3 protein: ASSPFSGWDNEQF

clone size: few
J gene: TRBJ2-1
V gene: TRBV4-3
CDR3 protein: ASSHLSGYNEQF

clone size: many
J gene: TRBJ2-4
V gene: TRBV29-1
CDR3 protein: SVDFTWGAKNIQY

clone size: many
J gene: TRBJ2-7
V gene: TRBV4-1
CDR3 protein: ASSQAPSYEQY

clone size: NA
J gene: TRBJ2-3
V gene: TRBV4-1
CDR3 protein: ASSPLGGGGTDTQY

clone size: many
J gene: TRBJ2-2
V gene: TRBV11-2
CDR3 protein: ASSNLWEFNTGELF

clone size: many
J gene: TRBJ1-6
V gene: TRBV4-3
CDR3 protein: ASSQAVNSYNSPLH

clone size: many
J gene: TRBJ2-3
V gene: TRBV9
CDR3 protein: ASSPRLSADTQY

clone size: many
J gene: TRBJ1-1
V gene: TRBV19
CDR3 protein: ASSISANTEAF

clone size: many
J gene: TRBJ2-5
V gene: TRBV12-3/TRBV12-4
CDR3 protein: ASSFFGSVETQY

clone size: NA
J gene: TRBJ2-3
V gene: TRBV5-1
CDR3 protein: ASSLGPSGTSGDTQY